Shown below are 28 T cell receptor beta chains from a single sample sequenced in a study of cytomegalovirus exposure and HLA in healthy donors. Amplification used 60 Vbeta primers and 13 Jbeta primers. TCRdb's copy holds only in-frame clones and misses some; the assay was immunoSEQ multiplex PCR. The repertoire holds some 240,000 clones, with approximately 82% as singletons. Sequenced material: PBMCs. The receptors here all came from a male donor in good health and CMV-seronegative.

The chain recombines TRBV2 with TRBJ1-2; D not resolved. The germline gives CDR1 SNHLY, CDR2 FYNNEI. CDR3 length: 14 amino acids. The V and J ends lost 1 base and 4 bases respectively, with 10 bases between them. The DNA for the CDR3 is TGTGCCAGCAGTGAAGGCGGAGGTGGCTATGGCTACACCTTC. Amino acid sequence: CASSEGGGGYGYTF. Full variable domain (missing parts from reference TRBV2 and TRBJ1-2): EPEVTQTPSHQVTQMGQEVILRCVPISNHLYFYWYRQILGQKVEFLVSFYNNEISEKSEIFDDQFSVERPDGSNFTLKIRSTKLEDSAMYFCASSEGGGGYGYTFGSGTRLTVV.

The V call is TRBV6-5, the J call TRBJ1-1; perhaps TRBD1 as D (5 bases). The V and J ends lost 6 bases and 4 bases respectively, with 18 bases between them. The CDR3 spans 15 residues. Germline V gene sequence: CDR1 MNHEY, CDR2 SVGAGI. The CDR3 nucleotides read TGTGCCAGCAGCCCCCTACTCATAAGGGGCACTGAAGCTTTCTTT. Residues: CASSPLLIRGTEAFF.

The V gene is TRBV29-1, the J gene TRBJ2-1; D is ambiguous. CDR1 is SQVTM, CDR2 ANQGSEA, per germline. The CDR3 covers 13 residues. The V and J ends lost 4 bases and 2 bases respectively, with 9 bases between them. CDR3 DNA: TGCAGCGTTGTAGGCGGCGCCTACAATGAGCAGTTCTTC. It translates to CSVVGGAYNEQFF.

This chain links TRBV5-1 with TRBJ2-3; 8 bases align to TRBD2. The CDR3 extends over 17 amino acids. Looked up from germline, CDR1 is SGHRS and CDR2 is YFSETQ. V lost 0 bases, J lost 6 bases, and 12 bases stayed unmatched. The CDR3 spells CASSLVSGTRNWDTQYF. CDR3 nucleotide sequence: TGCGCCAGCAGCTTGGTTTCCGGGACTAGGAATTGGGATACGCAGTATTTT.

This chain links TRBV7-7 with TRBJ2-3; D possibly corresponds to TRBD1 (5 bases). Between the trimmed V and J ends, which lost 5 bases and 4 bases, there was a span of 10 bases. Per the germline V gene, CDR1 is SSHAT and CDR2 is FNYEAQ (reference sequence). This CDR3 comprises 13 residues. The CDR3 region is CASSAIRADTQYF. The CDR3, as DNA: TGTGCCAGCAGCGCGATCAGGGCAGATACGCAGTATTTT.

In this sample, this clone turned up a few times. The gene calls are TRBV6-1 and TRBJ2-1; 8 positions match TRBD2. The V segment lost 4 bases and the J segment 0 bases; nucleotides outside the gene matches: 8. Germline V CDR1 and CDR2: MNHNS, SASEGT. The CDR3 totals 17 residues. Here the CDR3 DNA reads TGTGCCAGCAGTGCTAACACTGGACTAGCCTCCTACAATGAGCAGTTCTTC. It codes for CASSANTGLASYNEQFF.

J is TRBJ2-1 and V is TRBV6-4; 11 bases line up with TRBD2. V was clipped by 11 bases and J by 4 bases; unmatched bases: 1. This CDR3 comprises 12 residues. Germline CDR1 and CDR2: MRHNA and SNTAGT. CDR3: CAGTSGYNEQFF. For the CDR3, the DNA is TGTGCCGGGACTAGCGGATACAATGAGCAGTTCTTC.

The rearrangement joins TRBV7-6 to TRBJ2-5, with TRBD2 matching 10 bases. V gave up 3 bases and J gave up 2 bases; unmatched junction bases: 3. The CDR3 is 15 residues long. The V gene's germline CDR1 is SGHVS and CDR2 FNYEAQ. CDR3 residues: CASSFASGRQETQYF. The CDR3, as DNA: TGTGCCAGCAGCTTTGCTAGCGGGAGACAAGAGACCCAGTACTTC. The full variable domain, with the rest looked up from reference TRBV7-6 and TRBJ2-5, is GAGVSQSPRYKVTKRGQDVALRCDPISGHVSLYWYRQALGQGPEFLTYFNYEAQQDKSGLPNDRFSAERPEGSISTLTIQRTEQRDSAMYRCASSFASGRQETQYFGPGTRLLVL.

The rearrangement links TRBV2 to TRBJ2-1, with D possibly being TRBD2 (5 bases). Trimming stripped 11 bases from V and 8 bases from J, with 19 bases between. CDR1 is SNHLY and CDR2 is FYNNEI in the germline V gene. The CDR3 runs 13 residues. CDR3: CARLKGSGDEQFF. The DNA of the CDR3 is TGTGCCCGGCTCAAAGGGAGTGGGGATGAGCAGTTCTTC. The full variable domain, completed using reference TRBV2 and TRBJ2-1, is EPEVTQTPSHQVTQMGQEVILRCVPISNHLYFYWYRQILGQKVEFLVSFYNNEISEKSEIFDDQFSVERPDGSNFTLKIRSTKLEDSAMYFCARLKGSGDEQFFGPGTRLTVL.

V usage is TRBV5-1 and J usage is TRBJ2-3; tentative D call: TRBD2 (6 bases). This CDR3 contains 17 residues. Per the germline V gene, CDR1 is SGHRS and CDR2 is YFSETQ. V was pared by 7 bases and J by 3 bases, with 24 bases between. CDR3 coding DNA: TGCGCCAGCCAGATACAAACGGTCCTCGGGGGAACAGATACGCAGTATTTT. Translated: CASQIQTVLGGTDTQYF.

A single count supports this clone. The chain is built from TRBV27 and TRBJ2-7; TRBD2 aligns across 7 bases. This CDR3 spans 18 amino acids. Germline trimming cut 4 bases from V and 7 bases from J; bases unmatched to any gene: 22. CDR1 and CDR2 (germline): MNHEY, SMNVEV (reference sequence). The CDR3 DNA is TGTGCCAGCAGTTGCCCAGCCTCCACCGGGACTACCATATGGGAGCAGTACTTC. Its protein product is CASSCPASTGTTIWEQYF.

The chain couples TRBV6-6 to TRBJ2-3, with unresolved D. Germline V gene data show CDR1 as MNHNY and CDR2 as SVGAGI (reference sequence). The CDR3 loop spans 13 amino acids. Trimming removed 4 bases at V and 5 bases at J, with 10 bases between. CDR3 amino acids: CASSLQDRDTQYF. DNA of the CDR3: TGTGCCAGCAGTTTGCAGGATCGAGATACGCAGTATTTT.

V and J are TRBV18 and TRBJ2-7; 8 bases align to TRBD2. Germline V gives CDR1 KGHSH, CDR2 LQKENI. V lost 6 bases to trimming and J lost 2 bases; unmatched junction nucleotides: 9. This CDR3 has 15 amino acids. The CDR3 reads CASSDGGRSAYEQYF. The CDR3, as DNA: TGTGCCAGCTCCGATGGCGGGAGGTCCGCCTACGAGCAGTACTTC.

In this sample, this clone turned up once. The chain has TRBV29-1 and TRBJ2-2; 10 bases map to TRBD1. The CDR3 runs to 18 residues. J lost 2 bases, V lost 7 bases, and 16 bases had no gene match. Germline lookup yields CDR1 SQVTM and CDR2 ANQGSEA. CDR3 residues: CSGMTGGASGFNTGELFF. The DNA of the CDR3 is TGCAGCGGCATGACAGGGGGCGCGTCGGGGTTCAACACCGGGGAGCTGTTTTTT.

The rearrangement links TRBV4-1 to TRBJ2-2; D possibly corresponds to TRBD2 (5 bases). Germline CDR1 reads MGHRA; CDR2 reads YSYEKL. The germline V and J ends were trimmed by 8 bases and 0 bases, with 10 bases remaining between them. CDR3 length: 14 residues. In DNA, the CDR3 is TGCGCCAGCCGCGGACTCTCGAACACCGGGGAGCTGTTTTTT. Translation gives CASRGLSNTGELFF.

The rearrangement joins TRBV25-1 to TRBJ2-3; the D gene is possibly TRBD2 (6 bases). In germline, CDR1 is MGHDK, CDR2 SYGVNS. The CDR3 length is 14 residues. Trimming cost V 3 bases and J 1 base, with 8 bases left between them. The CDR3 loop is CASSETGGTDTQYF. As DNA, the CDR3 is TGTGCCAGCAGTGAGACGGGAGGCACAGATACGCAGTATTTT. Full variable domain (rest looked up from reference TRBV25-1 and TRBJ2-3): EADIYQTPRYLVIGTGKKITLECSQTMGHDKMYWYQQDPGMELHLIHYSYGVNSTEKGDLSSESTVSRIRTEHFPLTLESARPSHTSQYLCASSETGGTDTQYFGPGTRLTVL.

The chain couples TRBV6-4 to TRBJ1-5; D not resolved. V lost 5 bases and J 5 bases, leaving 10 bases between the germline ends. Germline assignment: CDR1 MRHNA and CDR2 SNTAGT. This CDR3 region has 13 residues. The CDR3 reads CASSQVEDQPQHF. In nucleotides, the CDR3 is TGTGCCAGCAGTCAAGTTGAGGATCAGCCCCAGCATTTT.

V usage is TRBV6-5 and J usage is TRBJ2-2, with D possibly being TRBD1 (7 bases). The CDR3 consists of 14 residues. The germline CDR1 and CDR2 sequences are MNHEY and SVGAGI. With 5 bases removed from V and 5 bases from J, the gap between germline ends came to 12 bases. CDR3 sequence (DNA): TGTGCCAGCAGTACAGGGGCGGGGACCGGGGAGCTGTTTTTT. Its translation: CASSTGAGTGELFF.

The J gene is TRBJ2-7, the V gene TRBV11-2, with D perhaps matching TRBD2 (5 bases). Germline V gene data show CDR1 as SGHAT and CDR2 as FQNNGV. This CDR3 has 12 amino acids. Trimming removed 5 bases at V and 3 bases at J, with 8 bases between. CDR3 in amino acids: CASSPGDYEQYF. The CDR3 bases are TGTGCCAGCAGCCCCGGGGACTACGAGCAGTACTTC.

J is TRBJ2-7 and V is TRBV5-1; 16 nucleotides agree with TRBD2. The CDR3 is made up of 17 amino acids. Trimming at V came to 4 bases and at J to 3 bases, leaving 7 bases not matched to a gene. Germline CDR1 and CDR2: SGHRS and YFSETQ. The chain's CDR3 is CASSPGLAGGVGYEQYF. The CDR3, as DNA: TGCGCCAGCAGCCCGGGACTAGCGGGAGGGGTGGGCTACGAGCAGTACTTC.

The genes are TRBV5-6 and TRBJ2-1, with 13 bases aligning to TRBD2. Germline CDR1 reads SGHDT; CDR2 reads YYEEEE. The CDR3 length is 17 residues. V shed 0 bases and J 9 bases; nucleotides not matched to a gene: 9. The CDR3 DNA reads as TGTGCCAGCAGCTTGGCCACTAGCGGGAGGGCCCTTTTTGAGCAGTTCTTC. This codes for CASSLATSGRALFEQFF.

This clone was recorded a few times. This chain connects TRBV28 to TRBJ2-5; 7 nucleotides line up with TRBD1. V was clipped by 5 bases and J by 0 bases; unmatched bases: 9. The CDR3 length is 16 residues. Germline lookup yields CDR1 MDHEN and CDR2 SYDVKM. This chain's CDR3 is CASSLAGTDYQETQYF. CDR3 DNA: TGTGCCAGCAGTCTGGCTGGGACAGACTACCAAGAGACCCAGTACTTC.

This chain joins TRBV6-5 and TRBJ1-6; D might be TRBD1 (6 bases). The CDR3 totals 14 residues. Germline lookup yields CDR1 MNHEY and CDR2 SVGAGI. V was pared by 2 bases and J by 10 bases, with 12 bases between. CDR3 bases: TGTGCCAGCAGTTACGAGGGGGGGAGATCACCCCTCCACTTT. Amino acids: CASSYEGGRSPLHF.

The chain uses TRBV6-1 and TRBJ1-5; maybe TRBD1 (6 bases). This CDR3 has 12 residues. CDR1 and CDR2 (germline): MNHNS, SASEGT. V lost 7 bases and J lost 5, with 9 bases in between. This CDR3 is CASNSGDQPQHF. The CDR3 bases are TGTGCCAGCAATTCAGGGGATCAGCCCCAGCATTTT.

This clone has more than one count but fewer than ten. This chain connects TRBV4-2 to TRBJ1-2; 9 positions agree with TRBD1. The J segment lost 4 bases and the V segment lost 3 bases, leaving 3 bases of the junction unmatched. This CDR3 contains 14 residues. Germline CDR1 and CDR2: LGHNA and YNFKEQ. The CDR3 nucleotides are TGTGCCAGCAGCCATCGGGACAGGGTCTATGGCTACACCTTC. It is translated as CASSHRDRVYGYTF.

The rearrangement uses TRBV18 and TRBJ1-5; D is uncertain. V was cut by 4 bases and J by 5 bases, with 9 bases left in between. The germline gives CDR1 KGHSH, CDR2 LQKENI. The CDR3 runs to 13 residues. Here the CDR3 DNA reads TGTGCCAGCTCACAGAAGGAGGATCAGCCCCAGCATTTT. Amino acid sequence: CASSQKEDQPQHF.

The chain carries TRBV10-1 and TRBJ2-7; D not certain. Germline V gene lookup returns CDR1 WNHNN and CDR2 SYGVQD (reference sequence). This CDR3 region has 13 residues. V lost 0 bases, J lost 5 bases, and 8 bases lay in between. As DNA, the CDR3 is TGCGCCAGCAGTGAGTCTTTGGGCCACGAGCAGTACTTC. Protein product: CASSESLGHEQYF.

The rearrangement links TRBV7-9 to TRBJ2-3, with TRBD2 identical over 12 bases. This CDR3 is built from 16 residues. CDR1 and CDR2 from the germline V gene are SEHNR and FQNEAQ (reference sequence). With V trimmed by 5 bases and J by 1 base, 4 bases remained unmatched. CDR3 region: CASSPRLAGGTDTQYF. In DNA form, the CDR3 reads TGTGCCAGCAGCCCAAGACTAGCGGGAGGCACAGATACGCAGTATTTT. The full variable domain, its missing parts supplied by reference TRBV7-9 and TRBJ2-3, is DTGVSQNPRHKITKRGQNVTFRCDPISEHNRLYWYRQTLGQGPEFLTYFQNEAQLEKSRLLSDRFSAERPKGSFSTLEIQRTEQGDSAMYLCASSPRLAGGTDTQYFGPGTRLTVL.